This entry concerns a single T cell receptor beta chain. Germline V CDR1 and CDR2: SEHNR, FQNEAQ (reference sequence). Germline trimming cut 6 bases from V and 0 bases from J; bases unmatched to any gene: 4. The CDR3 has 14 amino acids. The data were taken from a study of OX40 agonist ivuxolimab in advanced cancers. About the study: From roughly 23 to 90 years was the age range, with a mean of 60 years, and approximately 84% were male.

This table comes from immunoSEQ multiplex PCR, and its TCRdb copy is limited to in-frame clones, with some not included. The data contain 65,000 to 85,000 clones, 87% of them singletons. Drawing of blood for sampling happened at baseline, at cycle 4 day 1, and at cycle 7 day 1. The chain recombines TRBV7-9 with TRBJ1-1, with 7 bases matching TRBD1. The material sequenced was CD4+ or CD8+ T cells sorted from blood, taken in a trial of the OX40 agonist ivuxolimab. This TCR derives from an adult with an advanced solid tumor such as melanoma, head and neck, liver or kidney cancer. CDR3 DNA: TGTGCCAGCAGAAAGGGACAGTTGAACACTGAAGCTTTCTTT. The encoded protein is CASRKGQLNTEAFF.